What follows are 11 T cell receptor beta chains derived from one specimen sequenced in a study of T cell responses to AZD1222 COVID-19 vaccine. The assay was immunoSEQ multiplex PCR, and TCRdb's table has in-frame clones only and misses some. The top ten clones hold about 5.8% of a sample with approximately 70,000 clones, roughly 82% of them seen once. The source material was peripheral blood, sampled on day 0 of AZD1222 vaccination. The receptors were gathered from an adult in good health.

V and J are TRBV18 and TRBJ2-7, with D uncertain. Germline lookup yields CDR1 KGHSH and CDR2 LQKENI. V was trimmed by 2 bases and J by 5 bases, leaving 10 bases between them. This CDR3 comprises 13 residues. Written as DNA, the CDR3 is TGTGCCAGCTCACCATCCGGTTACGACGAGCAGTACTTC. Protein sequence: CASSPSGYDEQYF.

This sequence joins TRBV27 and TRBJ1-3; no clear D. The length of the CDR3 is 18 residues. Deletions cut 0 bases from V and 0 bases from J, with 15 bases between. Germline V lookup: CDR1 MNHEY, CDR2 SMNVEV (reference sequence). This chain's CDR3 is CASSLSSPLISSGNTIYF. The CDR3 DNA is TGTGCCAGCAGTTTATCGTCCCCCCTAATATCCTCTGGAAACACCATATATTTT.

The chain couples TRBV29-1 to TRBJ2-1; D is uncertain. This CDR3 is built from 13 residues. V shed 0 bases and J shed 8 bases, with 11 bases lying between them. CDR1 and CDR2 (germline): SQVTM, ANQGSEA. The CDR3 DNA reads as TGCAGCGTTGAAGATCGGTTGAAGGATGAGCAGTTCTTC. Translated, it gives CSVEDRLKDEQFF.

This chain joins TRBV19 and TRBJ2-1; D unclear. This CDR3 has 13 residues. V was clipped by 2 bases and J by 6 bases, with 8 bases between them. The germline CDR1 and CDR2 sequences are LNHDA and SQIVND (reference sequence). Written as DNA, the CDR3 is TGTGCCAGTAGTATAAACGGCGGCAATGAGCAGTTCTTC. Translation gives CASSINGGNEQFF.

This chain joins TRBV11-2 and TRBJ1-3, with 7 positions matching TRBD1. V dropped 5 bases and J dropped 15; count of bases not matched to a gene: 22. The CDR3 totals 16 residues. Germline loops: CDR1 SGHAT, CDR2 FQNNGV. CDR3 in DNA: TGTGCCAGCAGCCCCTGGACAGGTCTTCCGCCGGCGGCTCAATATTTT. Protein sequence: CASSPWTGLPPAAQYF.

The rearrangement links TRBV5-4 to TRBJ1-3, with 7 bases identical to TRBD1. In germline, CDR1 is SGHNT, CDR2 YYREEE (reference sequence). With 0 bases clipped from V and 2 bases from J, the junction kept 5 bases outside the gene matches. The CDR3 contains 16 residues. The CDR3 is CASSLGRGATGNTIYF. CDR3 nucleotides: TGTGCCAGCAGCTTGGGCAGGGGGGCCACTGGAAACACCATATATTTT.

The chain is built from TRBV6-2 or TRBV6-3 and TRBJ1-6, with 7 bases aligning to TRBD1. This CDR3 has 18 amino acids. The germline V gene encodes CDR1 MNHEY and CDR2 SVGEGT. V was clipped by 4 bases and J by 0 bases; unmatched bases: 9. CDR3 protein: CASSSHRGQSSYNSPLHF. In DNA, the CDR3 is TGTGCCAGCAGTTCCCACCGGGGACAGAGCTCCTATAATTCACCCCTCCACTTT.

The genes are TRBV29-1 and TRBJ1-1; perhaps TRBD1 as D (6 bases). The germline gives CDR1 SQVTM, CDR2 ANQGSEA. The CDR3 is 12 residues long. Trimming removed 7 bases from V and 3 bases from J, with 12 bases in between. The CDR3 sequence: CSAGGGYTEAFF. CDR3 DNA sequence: TGCAGCGCAGGAGGGGGGTACACTGAAGCTTTCTTT.

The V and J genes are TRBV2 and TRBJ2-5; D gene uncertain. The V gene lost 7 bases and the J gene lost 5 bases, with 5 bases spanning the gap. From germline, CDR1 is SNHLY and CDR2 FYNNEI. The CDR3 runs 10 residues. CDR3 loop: CASMGETQYF. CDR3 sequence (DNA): TGTGCCAGCATGGGGGAGACCCAGTACTTC.

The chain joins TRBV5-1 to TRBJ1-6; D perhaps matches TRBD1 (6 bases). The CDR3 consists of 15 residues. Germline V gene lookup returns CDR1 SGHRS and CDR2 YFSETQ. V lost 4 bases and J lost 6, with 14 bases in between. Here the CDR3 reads CASSPLQGSNSPLHF. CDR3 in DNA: TGCGCCAGCAGCCCATTACAGGGCTCTAATTCACCCCTCCACTTT. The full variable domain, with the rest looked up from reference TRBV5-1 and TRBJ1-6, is KAGVTQTPRYLIKTRGQQVTLSCSPISGHRSVSWYQQTPGQGLQFLFEYFSETQRNKGNFPGRFSGRQFSNSRSEMNVSTLELGDSALYLCASSPLQGSNSPLHFGNGTRLTVT.

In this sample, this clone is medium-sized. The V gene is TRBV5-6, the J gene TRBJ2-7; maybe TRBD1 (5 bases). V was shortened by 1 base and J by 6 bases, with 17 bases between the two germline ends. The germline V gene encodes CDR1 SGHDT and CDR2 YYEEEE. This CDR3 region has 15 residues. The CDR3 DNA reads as TGTGCCAGCAGCTTGCCGACAGAAGGATCCCTCGAGCAGTACTTC. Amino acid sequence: CASSLPTEGSLEQYF. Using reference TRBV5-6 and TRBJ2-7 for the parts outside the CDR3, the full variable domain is DAGVTQSPTHLIKTRGQQVTLRCSPKSGHDTVSWYQQALGQGPQFIFQYYEEEERQRGNFPDRFSGHQFPNYSSELNVNALLLGDSALYLCASSLPTEGSLEQYFGPGTRLTVT.